These 19 T cell receptor beta chains were all obtained from the same sample, sequenced in a study of glioma-infiltrating T cells. Using RNA template, CDR3s of TCR alpha and beta were amplified with iRepertoire arm-PCR. Each CDR3 protein is one row after TCRdb ran MiXCR on the multiplex PCR reads. The sample gives about 190,000 distinct CDR3 sequences, 25% to 35% of which show up once; around 20% is in the top ten. The sample consisted of glioma tissue, nonneoplastic brain tissue, or PBMCs (not recorded which). These TCRs come from a human donor with low-grade glioma or glioblastoma, undergoing nonglioma brain surgery, or in good health (not recorded which).

This chain uses TRBV28 with TRBJ2-1; no firm D call. Between the trimmed V and J ends, which lost 6 bases and 3 bases, there was a span of 18 bases. CDR1 and CDR2 from the germline V gene are MDHEN and SYDVKM. CDR3 length: 16 amino acids. CDR3 amino acids: CASSYFDGLYYNEQFF. The CDR3, as DNA: TGTGCCAGCAGCTACTTCGACGGTCTATACTACAATGAGCAGTTCTTC.

This clonotype has a count of ten or more. V usage is TRBV24-1 and J usage is TRBJ2-1; D is perhaps TRBD2 (6 bases). CDR1 is KGHDR, CDR2 SFDVKD, per germline. V was pared by 3 bases and J by 8 bases, with 13 bases between. The CDR3 loop spans 14 amino acids. In nucleotides, the CDR3 is TGTGCCACCAGTGATCCGGGACTGTCGGATGAGCAGTTCTTC. Its protein is CATSDPGLSDEQFF.

This clonotype came up many times. J is TRBJ1-2 and V is TRBV29-1; no clear D. Between the trimmed V and J ends, which lost 2 bases and 6 bases, there was a span of 7 bases. Germline CDR1 reads SQVTM; CDR2 reads ANQGSEA. This CDR3 region has 11 residues. CDR3 DNA sequence: TGCAGCGTTGAAACTGGTGATGGCTACACCTTC. Protein: CSVETGDGYTF.

This clonotype occurred many times. The chain carries TRBV5-1 and TRBJ2-5; TRBD2 matches at 8 bases. Germline V gene sequence: CDR1 SGHRS, CDR2 YFSETQ. This CDR3 region has 17 residues. V shed 1 base and J 4 bases; nucleotides not matched to a gene: 12. The CDR3 DNA follows: TGCGCCAGCAGCTTGAGTCTGGACGGGAGGGCCGCAGAGACCCAGTACTTC. It specifies CASSLSLDGRAAETQYF.

In its sample, this clonotype was seen many times. The J gene is TRBJ2-1, the V gene TRBV28; perhaps TRBD1 as D (6 bases). V lost 5 bases and J lost 7, with 15 bases in between. Germline CDR1 reads MDHEN; CDR2 reads SYDVKM. The CDR3 runs 14 residues. CDR3 amino acids: CASSPRQQGNEQFF. The DNA for the CDR3 is TGTGCCAGCAGTCCTCGGCAACAGGGAAATGAGCAGTTCTTC.

This clonotype was counted ten times or more. The chain has TRBV7-2 and TRBJ2-3; TRBD2 matches 14 bases. The germline V gene has CDR1 SGHTA and CDR2 FQGNSA. The CDR3 has 16 amino acids. J lost 2 bases, V lost 4 bases, and 2 bases had no gene match. The CDR3 loop is CASSSGLAGVTDTQYF. The DNA of the CDR3 is TGTGCCAGCAGCTCGGGACTAGCGGGGGTCACAGATACGCAGTATTTT. The full variable domain, with the rest looked up from reference TRBV7-2 and TRBJ2-3, is GAGVSQSPSNKVTEKGKDVELRCDPISGHTALYWYRQSLGQGLEFLIYFQGNSAPDKSGLPSDRFSAERTGGSVSTLTIQRTQQEDSAVYLCASSSGLAGVTDTQYFGPGTRLTVL.

In the case of this clonotype: A much larger clone lies a single base off, so this may be a read error. The gene calls are TRBV5-4 and TRBJ2-1, with a possible D match to TRBD2 (6 bases). Trimming stripped 5 bases from V and 10 bases from J, with 13 bases between. CDR1 and CDR2 (germline): SGHNT, YYREEE (reference sequence). This CDR3 is 12 amino acids long. The CDR3 sequence is CASRGLSYEQFF. In DNA form, the CDR3 reads TGTGCCAGCAGGGGACTCTCCTACGAGCAGTTCTTC.

Concerning this clonotype: A much larger clone lies a single base off, so this may be a read error. This sequence joins TRBV3-1 and TRBJ2-7; no reliable D call. In germline, CDR1 is LGHDT, CDR2 YNNKEL (reference sequence). The CDR3 spans 14 residues. V dropped 3 bases and J dropped 2 bases, with 11 bases sitting between them. The CDR3 DNA follows: TGTGCCAGCAGCCACCCGGCGAACACCTACGAGCAGTACTTC. Protein sequence: CASSHPANTYEQYF.

Note on this clonotype: It may be a read error: a sequence one base away is much more abundant. The rearrangement uses TRBV3-1 and TRBJ1-5, with a possible D match to TRBD1 (5 bases). The CDR3 length is 15 residues. The germline V and J ends were trimmed by 5 bases and 3 bases, with 14 bases remaining between them. Germline CDR1 LGHDT, CDR2 YNNKEL (reference sequence). The CDR3 DNA reads TGTGCCAGCAGCGAAAACGACAGCGCCAATCAGCCCCAGCATTTT. Translation gives CASSENDSANQPQHF.

The sample holds many counts of this clonotype. The chain carries TRBV12-3 or TRBV12-4 and TRBJ2-1, with unresolved D. V was cut by 3 bases and J by 6 bases, with 6 bases left in between. The CDR3 has 12 residues. Written as DNA, the CDR3 is TGTGCCAGCAGTTTCCCCAGCAATGAGCAGTTCTTC. It translates to CASSFPSNEQFF.

This clonotype was counted ten times or more. This sequence joins TRBV6-1 and TRBJ2-1; 9 positions match TRBD2. With V trimmed by 6 bases and J by 6 bases, 6 bases remained unmatched. CDR3 size: 14 residues. Germline-derived CDR1 and CDR2 are MNHNS and SASEGT. CDR3 DNA sequence: TGTGCCAGCAGACTTGAGCGGGAGGTCAATGAGCAGTTCTTC. The encoded protein is CASRLEREVNEQFF.

This clonotype was observed at least ten times. The chain joins TRBV4-1 to TRBJ2-3; D gene uncertain. The V gene lost 2 bases and the J gene lost 0 bases, with 9 bases spanning the gap. CDR1 MGHRA and CDR2 YSYEKL come from the germline V gene. The CDR3 runs to 15 residues. CDR3 sequence (DNA): TGCGCCAGCAGCCAACAGCAGACTAGCACAGATACGCAGTATTTT. This encodes CASSQQQTSTDTQYF.

This clonotype occurred once. A read error may explain this, as a much larger clone is one base away. This chain joins TRBV7-9 and TRBJ1-1; D might be TRBD1 (6 bases). The CDR3 runs 14 residues. Germline V gene lookup returns CDR1 SEHNR and CDR2 FQNEAQ (reference sequence). V gave up 3 bases and J gave up 0 bases, with 8 bases separating them. CDR3 residues: CASSFRQVNTEAFF. CDR3 bases: TGTGCCAGCAGCTTCAGACAGGTGAACACTGAAGCTTTCTTT.

This clonotype was observed at least ten times. The V and J genes are TRBV28 and TRBJ1-5, with TRBD1 matching 7 bases. Germline CDR1 MDHEN, CDR2 SYDVKM. This CDR3 comprises 16 residues. After removal of 5 bases from V and 6 bases from J, the junction contained 13 bases not matched to a gene. In DNA, the CDR3 is TGTGCCAGCAGTCCGACAGGGATCGGTCGTGGTCAGCCCCAGCATTTT. This encodes CASSPTGIGRGQPQHF.

This clonotype was counted at least ten times. The V call is TRBV4-1, the J call TRBJ1-5; the D gene is possibly TRBD1 (6 bases). V shed 1 base and J shed 0 bases, with 13 bases lying between them. Germline V gene data show CDR1 as MGHRA and CDR2 as YSYEKL. This CDR3 is built from 17 residues. This CDR3 reads CASSQGTNRASNQPQHF. CDR3 DNA: TGCGCCAGCAGCCAAGGGACTAACAGGGCTAGCAATCAGCCCCAGCATTTT.

This clonotype has a count of ten or more. The chain carries TRBV28 and TRBJ2-1, with 7 bases lining up with TRBD1. The CDR3 spans 15 residues. Losses at the gene ends were 2 bases for V and 3 bases for J; bases not matched to a gene: 4. Germline V gene data show CDR1 as MDHEN and CDR2 as SYDVKM. The CDR3 coding sequence is TGTGCCAGCAGTTTAGTGGGACAGAGCTACAATGAGCAGTTCTTC. This encodes CASSLVGQSYNEQFF. Supplemented by reference TRBV28 and TRBJ2-1, the full variable domain reads DVKVTQSSRYLVKRTGEKVFLECVQDMDHENMFWYRQDPGLGLRLIYFSYDVKMKEKGDIPEGYSVSREKKERFSLILESASTNQTSMYLCASSLVGQSYNEQFFGPGTRLTVL.

V and J are TRBV5-1 and TRBJ2-1; TRBD2 aligns across 7 bases. CDR3 size: 15 residues. V gave up 1 base and J gave up 8 bases; unmatched junction bases: 9. CDR1 is SGHRS and CDR2 is YFSETQ in the germline V gene. CDR3 nucleotides: TGCGCCAGCAGCTTGATCGGGGGGATAAGCGATGAGCAGTTCTTC. It encodes CASSLIGGISDEQFF. Variable domain in full (rest from reference TRBV5-1 and TRBJ2-1): KAGVTQTPRYLIKTRGQQVTLSCSPISGHRSVSWYQQTPGQGLQFLFEYFSETQRNKGNFPGRFSGRQFSNSRSEMNVSTLELGDSALYLCASSLIGGISDEQFFGPGTRLTVL.

As for this clonotype: A much larger clone differs from this one at a single base, so this may be a read error. The rearrangement uses TRBV24-1 and TRBJ2-2, with D hard to call. Germline assignment: CDR1 KGHDR and CDR2 SFDVKD. The length of the CDR3 is 14 residues. As DNA, the CDR3 is TGTGCCGCCAGTGAATCTGCGAACACCGGGGAGCTGTTTTTT. As protein: CAASESANTGELFF.

Many counts were recorded for this clonotype. This sequence joins TRBV20-1 and TRBJ2-7; D not resolved. In germline, CDR1 is DFQATT, CDR2 SNEGSKA (reference sequence). V lost 3 bases and J 0 bases, leaving 15 bases between the germline ends. This CDR3 contains 15 residues. CDR3 bases: TGCAGTGCTAGCCTGCGCCTATCGAGCTCCTACGAGCAGTACTTC. Protein: CSASLRLSSSYEQYF.